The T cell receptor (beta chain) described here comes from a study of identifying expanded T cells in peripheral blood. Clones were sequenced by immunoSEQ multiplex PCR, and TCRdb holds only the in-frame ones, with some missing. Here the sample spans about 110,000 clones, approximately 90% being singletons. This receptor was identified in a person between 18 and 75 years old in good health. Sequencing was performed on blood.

CDR3 coding DNA: TGTGCCAGCAGCCTGGGACAGGGGGCGAGGAATGAGCAGTTCTTC. Translated: CASSLGQGARNEQFF. The chain carries TRBV7-3 and TRBJ2-1; TRBD1 matches at 12 bases. The CDR3 consists of 15 residues. The germline gives CDR1 SGHTA, CDR2 FQGTGA. V dropped 5 bases and J dropped 7; count of bases not matched to a gene: 6.